The 23 T cell receptor beta chains in this list originate from one sample, sequenced in a study of blood T cell repertoires in COVID-19. TCRdb's table, derived via immunoSEQ multiplex PCR, lists solely in-frame clones and lacks some. The sample contains more than 100,000 clones, around 89% of which appear only once. The source material was peripheral blood. Receptors were obtained from a man between 65 and 79 years old with active COVID-19.

A single count supports this clone. The chain links TRBV7-3 to TRBJ2-7; D unresolved. The V end was cut by 7 bases, the J end by 0 bases, with 4 bases between. CDR3 size: 11 residues. Germline CDR1 reads SGHTA; CDR2 reads FQGTGA. The DNA for the CDR3 is TGTGCCAGCATCCTCTCCTACGAGCAGTACTTC. It translates to CASILSYEQYF.

The J gene is TRBJ2-1, the V gene TRBV6-6; D is ambiguous. This CDR3 is 14 amino acids long. V dropped 7 bases and J dropped 4 bases, with 14 bases sitting between them. Germline V gives CDR1 MNHNY, CDR2 SVGAGI (reference sequence). For the CDR3, the DNA is TGTGCCAGCATCCCTACTGACACATACAATGAGCAGTTCTTC. Residues: CASIPTDTYNEQFF.

Many counts were recorded for this clone. The V and J genes are TRBV6-1 and TRBJ1-5; D is undetermined. The germline V gene encodes CDR1 MNHNS and CDR2 SASEGT. Between the trimmed V and J ends, which lost 3 bases and 0 bases, there was a span of 6 bases. The CDR3 consists of 14 residues. The DNA of the CDR3 is TGTGCCAGCAGTGATTTTTATAGCAATCAGCCCCAGCATTTT. The encoded protein is CASSDFYSNQPQHF.

V and J are TRBV9 and TRBJ1-4; D is uncertain. Trimming removed 0 bases at V and 6 bases at J, with 15 bases between. CDR3 length: 16 residues. Germline CDR1 is SGDLS and CDR2 is YYNGEE. The CDR3 loop is CASSVGQSQPYEKLFF. CDR3 coding DNA: TGTGCCAGCAGCGTAGGGCAGTCTCAACCCTATGAAAAACTGTTTTTT. Supplemented by reference TRBV9 and TRBJ1-4, the full variable domain reads DSGVTQTPKHLITATGQRVTLRCSPRSGDLSVYWYQQSLDQGLQFLIQYYNGEERAKGNILERFSAQQFPDLHSELNLSSLELGDSALYFCASSVGQSQPYEKLFFGSGTQLSVL.

The J gene is TRBJ1-3, the V gene TRBV28; D ambiguous. The CDR3 contains 14 residues. Trimming cost V 6 bases and J 4 bases, with 13 bases left between them. Germline CDR1 is MDHEN and CDR2 is SYDVKM. CDR3 amino acids: CASSPAGSGNTIYF. The DNA for the CDR3 is TGTGCCAGCAGCCCCGCCGGGAGCGGAAACACCATATATTTT.

This chain joins TRBV6-2 or TRBV6-3 and TRBJ2-7, with TRBD2 matching 11 bases. The germline V gene encodes CDR1 MNHEY and CDR2 SVGEGT. The V segment lost 4 bases and the J segment 3 bases; nucleotides outside the gene matches: 11. CDR3 size: 17 residues. CDR3 in amino acids: CASSFSLAGGRSYEQYF. The CDR3 DNA reads as TGTGCCAGCAGTTTTTCCTTAGCGGGAGGGCGGAGCTACGAGCAGTACTTC.

This chain connects TRBV9 to TRBJ2-5; 9 bases match TRBD2. V lost 3 bases and J lost 5; bases outside the gene matches: 8. This CDR3 has 15 amino acids. Germline values: CDR1 SGDLS, CDR2 YYNGEE. As DNA, the CDR3 is TGTGCCAGCAGCGATCTAGCGGGACATTCGGAGACCCAGTACTTC. This encodes CASSDLAGHSETQYF.

The chain combines TRBV4-1 with TRBJ2-2, with 9 bases lining up with TRBD2. This CDR3 region has 16 residues. The V gene end was trimmed by 4 bases and the J gene end by 7 bases; junction bases not matched to a gene: 10. Germline values: CDR1 MGHRA, CDR2 YSYEKL. CDR3: CASSPDPGLAVGELFF. In DNA form, the CDR3 reads TGCGCCAGCAGCCCCGACCCGGGACTAGCAGTCGGGGAGCTGTTTTTT.

This clone appeared once. The V and J genes are TRBV6-5 and TRBJ1-1, with TRBD1 matching over 7 bases. The CDR3 length is 14 residues. V shed 4 bases, J shed 4 bases, and the junction held 6 bases outside the gene matches. In germline, CDR1 is MNHEY, CDR2 SVGAGI. The CDR3 DNA follows: TGTGCCAGCAGTTTCGACAGGGCGGGCACTGAAGCTTTCTTT. This translates into CASSFDRAGTEAFF.

The chain joins TRBV6-5 to TRBJ2-7; TRBD2 agrees at 8 bases. V shed 4 bases and J 5 bases; nucleotides not matched to a gene: 7. Per the germline V gene, CDR1 is MNHEY and CDR2 is SVGAGI. The CDR3 length is 14 residues. CDR3 residues: CASSSPGLGHEQYF. CDR3 nucleotide sequence: TGTGCCAGCAGTTCGCCGGGACTAGGCCACGAGCAGTACTTC.

The rearrangement uses TRBV11-3 and TRBJ2-2; 10 nucleotides agree with TRBD1. With V trimmed by 0 bases and J by 6 bases, 1 base remained unmatched. The CDR3 runs to 15 residues. Germline-derived CDR1 and CDR2 are SGHNT and YENEEA. This chain's CDR3 is CASSLEGQGPGELFF. CDR3 DNA: TGTGCCAGCAGCTTAGAGGGACAGGGGCCCGGGGAGCTGTTTTTT.

V and J are TRBV5-6 and TRBJ2-3; 10 bases are shared with TRBD2. CDR1 is SGHDT and CDR2 is YYEEEE in the germline V gene. The junction had 6 bases not matched to a gene; V was cut back by 5 bases and J by 6 bases. CDR3 length equals 14 residues. The DNA of the CDR3 is TGTGCCAGCAGTCCAGCGGGAGGGGTGGATACGCAGTATTTT. Protein product: CASSPAGGVDTQYF.

The chain combines TRBV7-9 with TRBJ1-4; maybe TRBD1 (6 bases). The CDR3 runs 15 residues. Germline CDR1 is SEHNR and CDR2 is FQNEAQ (reference sequence). Trimming pared 0 bases from V and 4 bases from J, leaving 9 bases between. The CDR3 DNA is TGTGCCAGCAGCTTAGCGCAGGGGAATAATGAAAAACTGTTTTTT. Protein sequence: CASSLAQGNNEKLFF.

The chain employs TRBV5-4 and TRBJ2-7; 13 nucleotides align to TRBD2. This CDR3 is built from 15 residues. Germline V lookup: CDR1 SGHNT, CDR2 YYREEE (reference sequence). V dropped 3 bases and J dropped 5; count of bases not matched to a gene: 5. The CDR3 nucleotides read TGTGCCAGCAGCTCTGGGACTAGCGGGACCAACGAGCAGTACTTC. This codes for CASSSGTSGTNEQYF.

The chain carries TRBV19 and TRBJ2-1; 12 bases fit TRBD2. Per the germline V gene, CDR1 is LNHDA and CDR2 is SQIVND (reference sequence). The CDR3 covers 15 residues. V shed 4 bases, J shed 4 bases, and the junction held 2 bases outside the gene matches. CDR3 sequence: CASSKTSGSYNEQFF. The CDR3 nucleotides are TGTGCCAGTAGTAAGACTAGCGGGAGTTACAATGAGCAGTTCTTC. The whole variable domain, filled in from reference TRBV19 and TRBJ2-1, reads DGGITQSPKYLFRKEGQNVTLSCEQNLNHDAMYWYRQDPGQGLRLIYYSQIVNDFQKGDIAEGYSVSREKKESFPLTVTSAQKNPTAFYLCASSKTSGSYNEQFFGPGTRLTVL.

The chain carries TRBV24-1 and TRBJ2-1, with 8 bases identical to TRBD1. V shed 3 bases, J shed 2 bases, and the junction held 2 bases outside the gene matches. The V gene's germline CDR1 is KGHDR and CDR2 SFDVKD. The CDR3 extends over 15 amino acids. CDR3 sequence: CATSDRTGPYNEQFF. The DNA for the CDR3 is TGTGCCACCAGTGATCGGACAGGGCCCTACAATGAGCAGTTCTTC.

The chain has TRBV28 and TRBJ1-2; maybe TRBD1 (5 bases). Trimming cost V 8 bases and J 5 bases, with 18 bases left between them. Germline values: CDR1 MDHEN, CDR2 SYDVKM. This CDR3 contains 14 residues. This CDR3 reads CASAGTRTGYGYTF. The CDR3 coding sequence is TGTGCCAGCGCGGGGACCCGGACGGGATATGGCTACACCTTC.

DNA for the CDR3: TGTGCCAGCAGTGCGGACTGGGGGTTGGCGGGAGAGACAAGGGATACGCAGTATTTT. It encodes CASSADWGLAGETRDTQYF. The gene calls are TRBV6-1 and TRBJ2-3, with 7 nucleotides matching TRBD2. The CDR3 totals 19 residues. CDR1 is MNHNS and CDR2 is SASEGT in the germline V gene. V shed 4 bases, J shed 6 bases, and the junction held 22 bases outside the gene matches.

This clone occurred a few times. The chain recombines TRBV13 with TRBJ2-7, with no clear D. The CDR3 length is 12 residues. V was cut by 2 bases and J by 4 bases, with 6 bases left in between. Germline lookup yields CDR1 PRHDT and CDR2 FYEKMQ (reference sequence). CDR3 in DNA: TGTGCCAGCAGCTTATCCGGGTACGAGCAGTACTTC. Translated: CASSLSGYEQYF.

The chain joins TRBV7-9 to TRBJ2-7; D is possibly TRBD1 (6 bases). Germline lookup yields CDR1 SEHNR and CDR2 FQNEAQ (reference sequence). The CDR3 has 13 residues. The V gene lost 6 bases and the J gene lost 7 bases, with 16 bases spanning the gap. The CDR3 protein is CASSSQGLGEQYF. CDR3 in DNA: TGTGCCAGCAGTAGTCAGGGGCTCGGGGAGCAGTACTTC.

This chain's CDR3 is CASSPQLAGDGDTQYF. As DNA, the CDR3 is TGTGCCAGCAGCCCACAACTAGCGGGAGATGGAGATACGCAGTATTTT. The chain has TRBV13 and TRBJ2-3; the match to TRBD2 covers 11 bases. In germline, CDR1 is PRHDT, CDR2 FYEKMQ (reference sequence). This CDR3 is built from 16 residues. J lost 5 bases, V lost 5 bases, and 9 bases had no gene match.

The CDR3 loop reads CASSDSNRVTGELFF. The CDR3, as DNA: TGTGCCAGCAGTGACTCGAACAGGGTCACCGGGGAGCTGTTTTTT. The chain couples TRBV6-4 to TRBJ2-2; perhaps TRBD1 as D (6 bases). The V gene's germline CDR1 is MRHNA and CDR2 SNTAGT. Trimming took off 0 bases at V and 4 bases at J, with 9 bases between the two ends. The CDR3 runs to 15 residues.

This clone was counted ten times or more. The J gene is TRBJ1-5, the V gene TRBV30, with a tentative D call TRBD1 (6 bases). Germline V lookup: CDR1 GTSNPN, CDR2 SVGIG (reference sequence). Trimming removed 3 bases from V and 7 bases from J, with 10 bases in between. The CDR3 has 12 residues. CDR3 in DNA: TGTGCCTGGAGCGGGGGGGCACAGCCCCAGCATTTT. Its protein product is CAWSGGAQPQHF.